This T cell receptor beta chain appears in the sequencing data of a study of T cell repertoires in cytomegalovirus infection. Study summary: In public TCR beta signatures, there were indications of both CMV infection and matching HLA type. General study findings and limits: In two of eight donors, the top clonotype was HLA-C-restricted CMV-specific. Public TCR beta family frequency separated CMV-and-HLA carriers, including in an independent cohort.

Many counts were recorded for this clonotype. Antigen specificity is unknown. MiXCR was run by TCRdb on the reads, yielding one entry per CDR3 protein. This sample has about 300,000 distinct CDR3 sequences, with about 9.2% found just once. Material for sequencing was PBMCs. The sequence was collected from a human donor in good health (CMV status not recorded). Some clones in this sample may be carry-over from other donors' samples.

The CDR3 is CASSLPRTGDTEAFF. The CDR3, as DNA: TGTGCCAGCAGCTTACCCCGGACAGGGGACACTGAAGCTTTCTTT. V gene TRBV7-9 combines with J gene TRBJ1-1; 9 bases fit TRBD1. The CDR3 sequence is 15 residues long. The germline V gene has CDR1 SEHNR and CDR2 FQNEAQ (reference sequence). V was pared by 2 bases and J by 3 bases, with 4 bases of the junction left unmatched.